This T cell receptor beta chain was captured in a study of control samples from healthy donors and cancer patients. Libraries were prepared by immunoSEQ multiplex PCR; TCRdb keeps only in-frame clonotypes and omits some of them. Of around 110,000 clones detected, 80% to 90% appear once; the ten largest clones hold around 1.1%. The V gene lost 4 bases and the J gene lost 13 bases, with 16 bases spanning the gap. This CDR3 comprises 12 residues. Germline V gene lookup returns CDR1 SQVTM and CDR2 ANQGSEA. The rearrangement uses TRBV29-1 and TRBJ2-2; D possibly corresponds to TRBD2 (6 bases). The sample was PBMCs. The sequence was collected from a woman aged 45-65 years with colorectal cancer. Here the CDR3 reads CSVGRAEGLLFF. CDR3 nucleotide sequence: TGCAGCGTTGGACGAGCCGAGGGACTGCTGTTTTTT.